Below, 30 T cell receptor beta chains from the same sample are listed, as sequenced in a study of Graves' ophthalmopathy and Graves' hyperthyroidism. The authors amplified TCR beta CDR3 regions from RNA transcripts. Amplification began with first-round RT-PCR using HTBI primers, then second-round multiplex PCR was performed. TCRdb re-called the multiplex PCR reads with MiXCR, one entry per CDR3 protein. The sample holds hundreds of thousands of distinct CDR3 sequences; approximately 39% are singletons and the top ten take under 3.5%. Sequenced sample: peripheral blood. These receptor sequences come from an adult man with Graves' ophthalmopathy.

This clonotype was found many times. The chain combines TRBV6-6 with TRBJ1-1; no clear D gene. CDR1 is MNHNY, CDR2 SVGAGI, per germline (reference sequence). V shed 6 bases and J shed 12 bases, with 20 bases lying between them. The CDR3 covers 13 residues. The CDR3 sequence is CASSPSVVYGTFF. In DNA, the CDR3 is TGTGCCAGCAGCCCCAGTGTAGTTTACGGGACTTTCTTT.

The genes are TRBV15 and TRBJ2-2, with TRBD2 matching over 7 bases. This CDR3 is built from 17 residues. J lost 3 bases, V lost 3 bases, and 10 bases had no gene match. Germline V gene lookup returns CDR1 LNHNV and CDR2 YYDKDF (reference sequence). The CDR3 reads CATSRGPAGADTGELFF. The CDR3 DNA reads as TGTGCCACCAGCAGGGGTCCGGCGGGAGCGGACACCGGGGAGCTGTTTTTT.

This clonotype was seen once. The V call is TRBV25-1, the J call TRBJ2-2; D is unresolved. V gave up 7 bases and J gave up 6 bases, with 9 bases separating them. Germline assignment: CDR1 MGHDK and CDR2 SYGVNS. The CDR3 loop spans 12 amino acids. DNA of the CDR3: TGTGCCAGCACTCACTTGTCCGGGGAGCTGTTTTTT. Translated, it gives CASTHLSGELFF.

This clonotype was counted a single time. The CDR3 nucleotides are TGTGCCACCAGCAGTTTGAGGGTCGCACCCCTCCACTTT. It encodes CATSSLRVAPLHF. V and J are TRBV24-1 and TRBJ1-6; D is uncertain. Germline CDR1 reads KGHDR; CDR2 reads SFDVKD. Trimming left V 7 bases short and J 11 bases short, with 14 bases between. The CDR3 is 13 amino acids.

This clonotype was observed at least ten times. The CDR3 sequence is CASSTNRDAKTQYF. In DNA form, the CDR3 reads TGTGCCAGCAGTACTAACAGGGATGCGAAGACCCAGTACTTC. The V gene is TRBV13, the J gene TRBJ2-5, with TRBD1 as a possible D gene (6 bases). Germline V gene data show CDR1 as PRHDT and CDR2 as FYEKMQ (reference sequence). This CDR3 is 14 amino acids long. Trimming took off 6 bases at V and 6 bases at J, with 17 bases between the two ends.

This clonotype was seen repeatedly, ten times or more. The CDR3 sequence: CASSLVGQGSSYEQYF. CDR3 sequence (DNA): TGTGCCAGCAGTTTAGTCGGTCAGGGCTCATCCTACGAGCAGTACTTC. The genes are TRBV12-3 or TRBV12-4 and TRBJ2-7; perhaps TRBD1 as D (5 bases). Between the trimmed V and J ends, which lost 1 base and 1 base, there was a span of 14 bases. This CDR3 has 16 amino acids.

The table lists this clonotype with a few counts. V usage is TRBV29-1 and J usage is TRBJ2-3; no clear D. The CDR3 loop spans 12 amino acids. Trimming shortened V by 0 bases and J by 2 bases, and 3 bases separated the two germline ends. From germline, CDR1 is SQVTM and CDR2 ANQGSEA. CDR3 residues: CSVEDNTDTQYF. CDR3 sequence (DNA): TGCAGCGTTGAAGATAACACAGATACGCAGTATTTT.

The gene calls are TRBV29-1 and TRBJ2-1, with 7 bases identical to TRBD2. CDR1 and CDR2 from the germline V gene are SQVTM and ANQGSEA. J was trimmed by 8 bases and V by 5 bases; bases with no gene match: 12. This CDR3 has 14 residues. CDR3 protein: CSVRVGTKNDEQFF. The CDR3, as DNA: TGCAGCGTTAGAGTCGGGACTAAGAACGATGAGCAGTTCTTC.

The rearrangement uses TRBV7-9 and TRBJ1-2, with a tentative D call TRBD1 (5 bases). The CDR3 spans 14 residues. V was pared by 3 bases and J by 2 bases, with 10 bases between. Germline CDR1 and CDR2: SEHNR and FQNEAQ (reference sequence). CDR3 nucleotides: TGTGCCAGCAGCTTCCGGGGGGAAAACTATGGCTACACCTTC. Protein product: CASSFRGENYGYTF.

On this clonotype: Germline is not matched at one junction end, which may reflect a read error. The V gene is TRBV6-4, the J gene TRBJ2-7; 7 bases agree with TRBD1. This CDR3 region has 14 residues. Germline V lookup: CDR1 MRHNA, CDR2 SNTAGT. In nucleotides, the CDR3 is TGTGCCAGCAGTGAAGGAGTAGGGGGCTACAAGCAGTACTTC. Translating gives CASSEGVGGYKQYF.

The chain couples TRBV10-2 to TRBJ1-4; D is unresolved. The V gene lost 7 bases and the J gene lost 2 bases, with 8 bases spanning the gap. The germline gives CDR1 WSHSY, CDR2 SAAADI. The CDR3 contains 13 residues. The CDR3 bases are TGCGCCAGCAACCGCGGGACTAATGAAAAACTGTTTTTT. Protein: CASNRGTNEKLFF.

As concerns this clonotype: The junction departs from germline at one end; a sequencing error may be responsible. V gene TRBV10-3 combines with J gene TRBJ2-7, with 7 positions matching TRBD1. The germline V gene encodes CDR1 ENHRY and CDR2 SYGVKD. The CDR3 runs to 19 residues. The chain's CDR3 is CASSEFFPLGGTAHYEQYF. The CDR3 DNA is TGTGCCAGCAGTGAATTTTTCCCCTTAGGTGGGACAGCACACTACGAGCAGTACTTC.

This clonotype showed up many times. The chain links TRBV11-2 to TRBJ2-7, with unresolved D. The germline CDR1 and CDR2 sequences are SGHAT and FQNNGV. With 2 bases removed from V and 2 bases from J, the gap between germline ends came to 7 bases. The CDR3 is 13 amino acids. Here the CDR3 reads CASSLRAAYEQYF. CDR3 coding DNA: TGTGCCAGCAGCTTACGGGCAGCCTACGAGCAGTACTTC.

The sample holds many counts of this clonotype. The chain carries TRBV12-3 or TRBV12-4 and TRBJ1-1, with D uncertain. V gave up 5 bases and J gave up 5 bases, with 15 bases separating them. The CDR3 runs to 14 residues. This CDR3 is CASSPHEVGTEAFF. CDR3 sequence (DNA): TGTGCCAGCAGTCCGCACGAGGTGGGAACTGAAGCTTTCTTT.

This clonotype was counted at least ten times. The V gene is TRBV29-1, the J gene TRBJ2-7; 10 bases align to TRBD1. The CDR3 is 15 amino acids. The J segment lost 5 bases and the V segment lost 4 bases, leaving 11 bases of the junction unmatched. Germline assignment: CDR1 SQVTM and CDR2 ANQGSEA. In DNA, the CDR3 is TGCAGCGTTGCTAGACAGGGGGCGATGGGAGACGAGCAGTACTTC. Translated, it gives CSVARQGAMGDEQYF.

This clonotype was detected only a few times. No conserved phenylalanine or tryptophan ends this CDR3, so it is likely a read error. The limits of the CDR3 on the DNA are not certain, so only TCRdb's listed CDR3 is given. This CDR3 reads CASSLAGVA. The rearrangement joins TRBV7-2 to TRBJ1-4. Germline lookup yields CDR1 SGHTA and CDR2 FQGNSA. The CDR3 is 9 amino acids long, termini counted.

This clonotype was counted ten times or more. The chain uses TRBV7-8 and TRBJ1-5, with 8 bases that match TRBD1. V shed 4 bases and J 5 bases; nucleotides not matched to a gene: 10. This CDR3 region has 16 residues. The germline CDR1 and CDR2 sequences are SGHVS and FQNEAQ. The CDR3: CASSSNSQGAHQPQHF. The CDR3, as DNA: TGTGCCAGCAGCTCGAATTCGCAGGGGGCGCATCAGCCCCAGCATTTT.

A word on this clonotype: This may come from a read error, since a much larger clone is one base off. Likely a read error: the CDR3 ends without its conserved phenylalanine or tryptophan. This chain joins TRBV19 and TRBJ1-2; 10 nucleotides match TRBD1. Per the germline V gene, CDR1 is LNHDA and CDR2 is SQIVND (reference sequence). The CDR3 covers 13 residues. V shed 11 bases, J shed 5 bases, and the junction held 8 bases outside the gene matches. In DNA, the CDR3 is TGTGCCGCTGGCTGGGACAGGGGTTATGGCTACACCGTC. The encoded protein is CAAGWDRGYGYTV.

A word on this clonotype: Without the conserved terminal phenylalanine or tryptophan, this CDR3 likely stems from a read error. The chain recombines TRBV11-2 with TRBJ2-5; perhaps TRBD1 as D (6 bases). The CDR3 totals 17 residues. CDR1 is SGHAT, CDR2 FQNNGV, per germline. V lost 4 bases and J lost 2, with 20 bases in between. In DNA form, the CDR3 reads TGTGCCAGCAGCTCACGAGCACAGGGAATTAGGCAAGAGACCCAGTACTCC. It yields the protein CASSSRAQGIRQETQYS.

The V gene is TRBV19, the J gene TRBJ1-1; tentative D call: TRBD1 (6 bases). V gave up 10 bases and J gave up 4 bases, with 19 bases separating them. Germline CDR1 and CDR2: LNHDA and SQIVND (reference sequence). The CDR3 consists of 14 residues. CDR3 loop: CATTRGARSTEAFF. The CDR3 region has the DNA TGTGCCACCACCCGGGGGGCGAGGAGCACTGAAGCTTTCTTT.

This clonotype was seen at least ten times. The CDR3 DNA follows: TGTGCCAGTACCCCGGGACAGGGGTCTCAGCCCCAGCATTTT. Translating it yields CASTPGQGSQPQHF. This chain uses TRBV19 with TRBJ1-5; TRBD1 matches 10 bases. This CDR3 contains 14 residues. V gave up 7 bases and J gave up 6 bases; unmatched junction bases: 6. Germline CDR1 reads LNHDA; CDR2 reads SQIVND (reference sequence).

This clonotype appeared many times. The rearrangement links TRBV14 to TRBJ1-6, with D possibly TRBD1 on 6 matching bases. In germline, CDR1 is SGHDN, CDR2 FVKESK. With 8 bases removed from V and 9 bases from J, the gap between germline ends came to 17 bases. The length of the CDR3 is 14 residues. CDR3 sequence reads: CASGRGVSGSPLHF. The DNA of the CDR3 is TGTGCCAGCGGCAGGGGCGTAAGTGGTTCACCCCTCCACTTT.

The V call is TRBV29-1, the J call TRBJ2-1; 9 bases match TRBD1. V dropped 7 bases and J dropped 5; count of bases not matched to a gene: 6. CDR3 length: 13 residues. CDR1 SQVTM and CDR2 ANQGSEA come from the germline V gene. The CDR3, as DNA: TGCAGCGCCGGGAGACAGGGGGACAATGAGCAGTTCTTC. Translation gives CSAGRQGDNEQFF.

This clonotype has at least ten counts. This sequence joins TRBV19 and TRBJ1-5, with D perhaps matching TRBD1 (6 bases). V lost 6 bases and J lost 7, with 16 bases in between. The CDR3 consists of 14 residues. Germline V gene data show CDR1 as LNHDA and CDR2 as SQIVND (reference sequence). Written as DNA, the CDR3 is TGTGCCAGTAGCTCGGGCAGGGGTGAGCAGCCCCAGCATTTT. Encoded protein: CASSSGRGEQPQHF.

This clonotype turned up a few times. The chain is built from TRBV29-1 and TRBJ2-3; 8 nucleotides align to TRBD2. The CDR3 has 11 amino acids. Looked up from germline, CDR1 is SQVTM and CDR2 is ANQGSEA. Germline trimming cut 8 bases from V and 6 bases from J; bases unmatched to any gene: 4. Written as DNA, the CDR3 is TGCAGCTCGAAGCGGGGGGATACGCAGTATTTT. The encoded protein is CSSKRGDTQYF.

This clonotype occurred many times. The V gene is TRBV5-6, the J gene TRBJ1-1, with D maybe TRBD1 (6 bases). The length of the CDR3 is 13 residues. Germline V lookup: CDR1 SGHDT, CDR2 YYEEEE. Trimming cost V 5 bases and J 1 base, with 9 bases left between them. CDR3 protein: CASRADRNTEAFF. The CDR3 nucleotides read TGTGCCAGCAGAGCGGACAGGAACACTGAAGCTTTCTTT. Complete variable domain (other parts from reference TRBV5-6 and TRBJ1-1): DAGVTQSPTHLIKTRGQQVTLRCSPKSGHDTVSWYQQALGQGPQFIFQYYEEEERQRGNFPDRFSGHQFPNYSSELNVNALLLGDSALYLCASRADRNTEAFFGQGTRLTVV.

The chain has TRBV2 and TRBJ2-5; a possible D gene is TRBD1 (6 bases). The germline V and J ends were trimmed by 6 bases and 10 bases, with 18 bases remaining between them. This CDR3 is built from 13 residues. The germline V gene has CDR1 SNHLY and CDR2 FYNNEI. The CDR3 loop is CASRPGHRMDQYF. Here the CDR3 DNA reads TGTGCCAGCAGGCCGGGACATAGAATGGACCAGTACTTC. Combining the CDR3 with reference TRBV2 and TRBJ2-5 gives the whole variable domain EPEVTQTPSHQVTQMGQEVILRCVPISNHLYFYWYRQILGQKVEFLVSFYNNEISEKSEIFDDQFSVERPDGSNFTLKIRSTKLEDSAMYFCASRPGHRMDQYFGPGTRLLVL.

This clonotype was seen just once. The CDR3 sequence is CAISEGGAGGNQPQHF. The CDR3 DNA follows: TGTGCCATCAGTGAAGGGGGCGCGGGGGGCAATCAGCCCCAGCATTTT. V usage is TRBV10-3 and J usage is TRBJ1-5, with 7 bases aligning to TRBD1. V lost 3 bases to trimming and J lost 2 bases; unmatched junction nucleotides: 7. The CDR3 length is 16 residues. Germline assignment: CDR1 ENHRY and CDR2 SYGVKD.

There are many counts of this clonotype. The chain employs TRBV7-6 and TRBJ2-7, with D uncertain. There are 13 residues in the CDR3. The germline gives CDR1 SGHVS, CDR2 FNYEAQ. V was trimmed by 5 bases and J by 5 bases, leaving 13 bases between them. As DNA, the CDR3 is TGTGCCAGCAGCCCTAGTCCGGTCGACGAGCAGTACTTC. This encodes CASSPSPVDEQYF.

This sequence joins TRBV10-2 and TRBJ2-5; D gene ambiguous. The germline V gene has CDR1 WSHSY and CDR2 SAAADI. This CDR3 has 13 amino acids. Trimming took 7 bases from V and 4 from J, leaving 13 bases between them. CDR3 loop: CASKGQWGETQYF. DNA for the CDR3: TGCGCCAGCAAAGGGCAATGGGGAGAGACCCAGTACTTC.